The sequence of this T cell receptor beta chain was determined in a study of T cell responses to AZD1222 COVID-19 vaccine. Study findings and constraints: Two AZD1222 doses significantly raised spike-specific TCR breadth and depth over controls. Clonal diversity may have been underestimated, and the donors were mostly white British, with more females than males. Baseline antibody screening turned up just a handful of seropositive AZD1222 recipients.

With V trimmed by 4 bases and J by 11 bases, 8 bases remained unmatched. CDR3 length: 13 residues. Germline loops: CDR1 SGHNT, CDR2 YYREEE (reference sequence). As to this clone: Its antigen is unknown.

Assay used: immunoSEQ multiplex PCR; TCRdb lists only in-frame clones, some missing. This table has around 150,000 clones, roughly 92% appearing once. The sample was peripheral blood, taken 28 days after the second AZD1222 dose. The origin of this receptor is an adult who received the AZD1222 COVID-19 vaccine. This chain joins TRBV5-4 and TRBJ1-4; TRBD1 aligns across 7 bases. This CDR3 is CASSPGTADKLFF. As DNA, the CDR3 is TGTGCCAGCAGCCCCGGGACAGCCGATAAACTGTTTTTT.